Below, 3 T cell receptor beta chains from the same sample are listed, as sequenced in a study of OX40 agonist ivuxolimab in advanced cancers. Repertoires were generated with immunoSEQ multiplex PCR, while TCRdb's copy carries only in-frame clones and drops some. This table has about 57,000 clones, 75% to 90% appearing once. The sequencing here drew on CD4+ or CD8+ T cells sorted from blood, taken in a trial of the OX40 agonist ivuxolimab. These receptor sequences come from an adult with an advanced solid tumor such as melanoma, head and neck, liver or kidney cancer.

CDR3 DNA sequence: TGTGCCAGCAGTCCCGGGACTACAAAAAGGGAGCAGTACTTC. Translating gives CASSPGTTKREQYF. The J gene is TRBJ2-7, the V gene TRBV28; TRBD2 aligns across 7 bases. Germline V gene data show CDR1 as MDHEN and CDR2 as SYDVKM. V lost 5 bases and J lost 7; bases outside the gene matches: 11. This CDR3 region has 14 residues.

The V and J genes are TRBV11-3 and TRBJ2-7; 10 positions match TRBD1. CDR1 and CDR2 from the germline V gene are SGHNT and YENEEA. With V trimmed by 5 bases and J by 3 bases, 7 bases remained unmatched. The CDR3 loop spans 15 amino acids. The CDR3 nucleotides read TGTGCCAGCAGCCTTGCCGGGACAGGGGACTACGAGCAGTACTTC. Protein sequence: CASSLAGTGDYEQYF.

This clone has just a few counts. The V gene is TRBV6-1, the J gene TRBJ2-7; D is ambiguous. Trimming shortened V by 4 bases and J by 2 bases, and 18 bases separated the two germline ends. The CDR3 totals 16 residues. Per germline, CDR1 MNHNS and CDR2 SASEGT. The CDR3 protein is CASSATTRFTAYEQYF. The CDR3 DNA is TGTGCCAGCAGTGCAACGACAAGGTTTACAGCCTACGAGCAGTACTTC.